This T cell receptor (beta chain) is from a study of T cell responses to AZD1222 COVID-19 vaccine. Study background: Pooling of second doses given at about 4 or about 12 weeks was done.

Study outcomes and limitations: Donors were chiefly white British, with a greater number of females, and clonal diversity was perhaps underestimated. Rises in breadth and depth of Spike-specific TCRs came after two AZD1222 doses. Baseline serology detected seropositivity in only six or seven AZD1222 recipients.

This clone was detected once. What it binds is unknown. Produced via immunoSEQ multiplex PCR; TCRdb's table is partial and in-frame only. The data contain 70,000 to 90,000 clones, approximately 80% of them singletons. This receptor was identified in an adult in good health. The sequenced sample was peripheral blood, obtained on day 0 of AZD1222 vaccination.

The DNA of the CDR3 is TGTGCCAGTAGTATAAGGAGGGGACTCGTCAACAATGAGCAGTTCTTC. It translates to CASSIRRGLVNNEQFF. This sequence joins TRBV19 and TRBJ2-1, with a weak D call TRBD2 (6 bases). V shed 2 bases and J shed 5 bases, with 16 bases lying between them. Germline V lookup: CDR1 LNHDA, CDR2 SQIVND (reference sequence). The CDR3 totals 16 residues. The full variable domain, in which reference TRBV19 and TRBJ2-1 provide the parts outside the CDR3, is DGGITQSPKYLFRKEGQNVTLSCEQNLNHDAMYWYRQDPGQGLRLIYYSQIVNDFQKGDIAEGYSVSREKKESFPLTVTSAQKNPTAFYLCASSIRRGLVNNEQFFGPGTRLTVL.